This TCR beta chain was observed in a study of identical twins. Regarding the study as a whole: Weaker excess twin sharing was seen among beta out-of-frame sequences.

To note about this clonotype: No antigen is known for it.

Per the germline V gene, CDR1 is SGHDT and CDR2 is YYEEEE. V was clipped by 2 bases and J by 4 bases; unmatched bases: 6. This CDR3 has 16 residues. cDNA molecules carried unique molecular identifiers, and template switching added a universal primer site. TCRdb processed the 5' RACE reads anew with MiXCR; each CDR3 protein has one entry. The sample yields about 550,000 distinct CDR3 sequences, 20% to 25% seen once. These data were also filed under a second study, of yellow fever vaccine responses in identical twins.

This clonotype was obtained from a woman under 30 in good health. The chain uses TRBV5-6 and TRBJ2-1; 10 bases align to TRBD1. The sequenced sample consisted of CD4+ T cells sorted from blood. CDR3 coding DNA: TGTGCCAGCAGCTTTAAAGGACAGGGGGGATACAATGAGCAGTTCTTC. It encodes CASSFKGQGGYNEQFF.